This TCR beta chain derives from a study of control samples from healthy donors and cancer patients. Clones were sequenced by immunoSEQ multiplex PCR, and TCRdb holds only the in-frame ones, with some missing. The repertoire consists of around 140,000 clones, with 80% to 95% occurring once and the leading ten covering 5.5%. The clonotype comes from a young man in good health. What was sequenced was blood.

CDR3: CASSIGASGSNGYTF. CDR3 DNA sequence: TGTGCCAGTAGTATTGGGGCGTCCGGGAGTAATGGCTACACCTTC. This rearrangement joins TRBV19 to TRBJ1-2; the D gene is possibly TRBD1 (5 bases). This CDR3 region has 15 residues. Germline assignment: CDR1 LNHDA and CDR2 SQIVND (reference sequence). V was trimmed by 3 bases and J by 6 bases, leaving 17 bases between them.